This T cell receptor beta chain was profiled in a study of blood T cell repertoires in COVID-19. The overall study: The samples span acute and convalescent COVID-19 from the United States, Italy and Spain. The cDNA or gDNA used as material had been derived from T cells, B-cell-depleted T cells, or PBMCs.

Unmatched junction bases numbered 5, after V lost 3 bases and J lost 3 bases. CDR3 length equals 13 residues. The germline gives CDR1 GTSNPN, CDR2 SVGIG (reference sequence). In the authors' workflow: Reference gene primer amplification gave nucleated cell count estimates. Sequencing used immunoSEQ multiplex PCR; TCRdb keeps in-frame clones, though not all of them. V and J calls and clone size are given by that table; D and trimming were obtained from the DNA. The repertoire holds more than 55,000 clones, with 80% to 90% as singletons. This clone is a singleton in its sample. The clonotype originates from a man in his 60s with acute or convalescent COVID-19. The chain uses TRBV30 and TRBJ2-7; 7 bases line up with TRBD1. Sequencing input: peripheral blood. CDR3 loop: CAWRTNRGYEQYF. The CDR3 bases are TGTGCCTGGAGGACAAACAGGGGCTACGAGCAGTACTTC.